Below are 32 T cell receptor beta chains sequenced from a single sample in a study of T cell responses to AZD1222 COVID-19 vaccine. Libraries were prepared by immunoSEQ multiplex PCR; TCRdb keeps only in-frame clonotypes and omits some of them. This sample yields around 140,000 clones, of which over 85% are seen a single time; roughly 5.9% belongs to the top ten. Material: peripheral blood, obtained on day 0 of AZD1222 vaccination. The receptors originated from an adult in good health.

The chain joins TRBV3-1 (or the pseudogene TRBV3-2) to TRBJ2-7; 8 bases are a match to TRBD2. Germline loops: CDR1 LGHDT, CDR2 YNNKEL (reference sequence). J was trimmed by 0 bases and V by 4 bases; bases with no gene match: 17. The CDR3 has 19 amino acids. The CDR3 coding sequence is TGTGCCAGCAGCCGTCCCCCCCGCAGCGGGGGCCTAAACTCCTACGAGCAGTACTTC. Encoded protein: CASSRPPRSGGLNSYEQYF.

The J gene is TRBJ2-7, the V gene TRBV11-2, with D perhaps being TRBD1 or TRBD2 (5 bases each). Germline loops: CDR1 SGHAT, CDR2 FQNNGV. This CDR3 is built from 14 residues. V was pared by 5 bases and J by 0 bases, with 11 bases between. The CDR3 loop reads CASSPWGPSYEQYF. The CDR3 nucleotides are TGTGCCAGCAGCCCCTGGGGACCCTCCTACGAGCAGTACTTC.

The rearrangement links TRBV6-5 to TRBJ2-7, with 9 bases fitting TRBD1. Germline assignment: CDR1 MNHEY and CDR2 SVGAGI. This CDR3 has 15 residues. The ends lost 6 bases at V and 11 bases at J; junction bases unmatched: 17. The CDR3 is CASSRGLGGQGREYF. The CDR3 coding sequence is TGTGCCAGCAGCCGTGGTTTGGGGGGACAGGGTAGGGAGTACTTC.

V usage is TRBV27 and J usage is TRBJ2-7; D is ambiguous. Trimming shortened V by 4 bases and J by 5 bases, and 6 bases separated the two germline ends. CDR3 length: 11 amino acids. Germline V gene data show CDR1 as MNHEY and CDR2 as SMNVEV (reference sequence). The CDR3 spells CASSYLHEQYF. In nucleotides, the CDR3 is TGTGCCAGCAGTTATCTCCACGAGCAGTACTTC.

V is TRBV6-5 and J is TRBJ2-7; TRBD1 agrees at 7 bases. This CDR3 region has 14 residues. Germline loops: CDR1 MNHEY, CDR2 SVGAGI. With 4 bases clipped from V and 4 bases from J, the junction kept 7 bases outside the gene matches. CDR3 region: CASSSSGGRYEQYF. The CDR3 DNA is TGTGCCAGCAGTTCTTCAGGGGGTCGGTACGAGCAGTACTTC.

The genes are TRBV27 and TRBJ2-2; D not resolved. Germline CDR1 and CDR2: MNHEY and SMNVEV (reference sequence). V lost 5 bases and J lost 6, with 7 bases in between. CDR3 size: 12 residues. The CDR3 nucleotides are TGTGCCAGCAGTATCCCCTCCGGGGAGCTGTTTTTT. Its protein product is CASSIPSGELFF.

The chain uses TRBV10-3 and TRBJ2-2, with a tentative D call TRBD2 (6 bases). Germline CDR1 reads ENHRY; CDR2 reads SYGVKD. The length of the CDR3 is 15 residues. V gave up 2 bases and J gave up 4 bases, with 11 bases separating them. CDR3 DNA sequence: TGTGCCATCAGTGAGCAATTCGGGGGCACCGGGGAGCTGTTTTTT. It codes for CAISEQFGGTGELFF.

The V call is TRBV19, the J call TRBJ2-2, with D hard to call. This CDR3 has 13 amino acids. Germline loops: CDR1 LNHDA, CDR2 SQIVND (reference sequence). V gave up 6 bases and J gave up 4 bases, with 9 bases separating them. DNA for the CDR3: TGTGCCAGTAGGAACACCCTCACCGGGGAGCTGTTTTTT. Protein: CASRNTLTGELFF.

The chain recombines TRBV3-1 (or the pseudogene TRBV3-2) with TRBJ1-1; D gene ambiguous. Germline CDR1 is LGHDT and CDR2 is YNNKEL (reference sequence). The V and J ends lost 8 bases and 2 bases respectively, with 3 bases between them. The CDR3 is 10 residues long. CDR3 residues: CASGNTEAFF. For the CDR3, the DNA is TGTGCCAGCGGCAACACTGAAGCTTTCTTT.

CDR3 in DNA: TGTGCCAGCAGCCCCGCGGGGGGCGCCGGGGAGCTGTTTTTT. Translated, it gives CASSPAGGAGELFF. The gene calls are TRBV7-6 and TRBJ2-2; 8 bases align to TRBD2. This CDR3 is 14 amino acids long. Per germline, CDR1 SGHVS and CDR2 FNYEAQ. V lost 5 bases and J lost 6; bases outside the gene matches: 5.

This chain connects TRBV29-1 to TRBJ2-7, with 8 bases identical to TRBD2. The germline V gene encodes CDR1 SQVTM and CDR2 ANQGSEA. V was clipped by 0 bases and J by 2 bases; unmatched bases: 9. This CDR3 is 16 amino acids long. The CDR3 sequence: CSVEEASSGLPYEQYF. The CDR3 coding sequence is TGCAGCGTTGAAGAAGCTTCTAGCGGGTTGCCCTACGAGCAGTACTTC.

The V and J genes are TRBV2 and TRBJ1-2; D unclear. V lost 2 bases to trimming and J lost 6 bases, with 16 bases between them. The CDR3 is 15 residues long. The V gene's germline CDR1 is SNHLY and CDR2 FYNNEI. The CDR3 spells CASSEIRGSADGYTF. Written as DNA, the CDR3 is TGTGCCAGCAGTGAAATCCGAGGGTCTGCAGATGGCTACACCTTC. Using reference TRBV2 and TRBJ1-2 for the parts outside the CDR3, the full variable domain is EPEVTQTPSHQVTQMGQEVILRCVPISNHLYFYWYRQILGQKVEFLVSFYNNEISEKSEIFDDQFSVERPDGSNFTLKIRSTKLEDSAMYFCASSEIRGSADGYTFGSGTRLTVV.

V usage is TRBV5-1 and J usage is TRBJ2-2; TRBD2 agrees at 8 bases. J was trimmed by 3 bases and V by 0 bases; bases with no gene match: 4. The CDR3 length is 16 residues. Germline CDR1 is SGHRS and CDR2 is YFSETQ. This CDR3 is CASSLAGGPDTGELFF. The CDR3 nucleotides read TGCGCCAGCAGCTTGGCGGGAGGGCCGGACACCGGGGAGCTGTTTTTT.

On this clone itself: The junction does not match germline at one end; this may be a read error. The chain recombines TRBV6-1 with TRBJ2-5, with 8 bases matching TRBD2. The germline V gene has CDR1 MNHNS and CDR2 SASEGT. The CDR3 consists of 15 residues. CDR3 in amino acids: CASREGGAGVWTQYF. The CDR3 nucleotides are TGTGCCAGCAGAGAAGGGGGAGCGGGGGTATGGACCCAGTACTTC.

The CDR3 sequence is CAISWGQGMNTEAFF. The CDR3 DNA follows: TGTGCCATCAGCTGGGGACAGGGGATGAACACTGAAGCTTTCTTT. The chain has TRBV10-3 and TRBJ1-1, with 10 bases matching TRBD1. This CDR3 has 15 residues. V trimming: 6 bases; J trimming: 0 bases; junction bases outside the gene matches: 4. The germline V gene has CDR1 ENHRY and CDR2 SYGVKD.

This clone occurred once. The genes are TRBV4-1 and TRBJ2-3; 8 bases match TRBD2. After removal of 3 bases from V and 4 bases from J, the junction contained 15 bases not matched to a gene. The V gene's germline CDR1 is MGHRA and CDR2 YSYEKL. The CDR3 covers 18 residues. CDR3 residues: CASSHPPQAGREADTQYF. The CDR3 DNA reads TGCGCCAGCAGCCATCCTCCGCAGGCAGGGCGGGAGGCAGATACGCAGTATTTT.

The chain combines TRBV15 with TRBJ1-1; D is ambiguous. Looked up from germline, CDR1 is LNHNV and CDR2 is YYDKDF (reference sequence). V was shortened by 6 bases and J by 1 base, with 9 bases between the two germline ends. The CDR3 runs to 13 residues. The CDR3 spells CATRYGTNTEAFF. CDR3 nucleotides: TGTGCCACCAGATACGGCACGAACACTGAAGCTTTCTTT.

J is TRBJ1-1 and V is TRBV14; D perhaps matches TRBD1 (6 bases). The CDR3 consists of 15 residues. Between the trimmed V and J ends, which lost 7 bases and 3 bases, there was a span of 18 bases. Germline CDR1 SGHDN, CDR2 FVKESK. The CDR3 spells CASTASYREYTEAFF. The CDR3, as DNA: TGTGCCAGCACCGCAAGTTACAGGGAGTACACTGAAGCTTTCTTT.

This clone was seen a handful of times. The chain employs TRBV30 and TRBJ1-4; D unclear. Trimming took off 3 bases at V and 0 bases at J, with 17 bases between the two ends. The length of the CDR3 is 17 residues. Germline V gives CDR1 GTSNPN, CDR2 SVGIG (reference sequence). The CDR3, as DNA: TGTGCCTGGAGGGCCCCCGCAGCGGGTGCAACTAATGAAAAACTGTTTTTT. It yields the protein CAWRAPAAGATNEKLFF.

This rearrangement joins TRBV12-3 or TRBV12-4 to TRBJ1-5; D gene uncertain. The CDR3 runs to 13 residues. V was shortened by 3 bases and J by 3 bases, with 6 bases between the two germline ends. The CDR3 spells CASSLDLNQPQHF. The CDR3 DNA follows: TGTGCCAGCAGTTTGGACCTCAATCAGCCCCAGCATTTT.

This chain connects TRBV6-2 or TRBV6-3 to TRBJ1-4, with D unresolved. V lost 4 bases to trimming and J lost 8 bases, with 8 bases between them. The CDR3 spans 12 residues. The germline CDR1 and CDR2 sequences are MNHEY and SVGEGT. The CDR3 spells CASSLTVEKLFF. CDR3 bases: TGTGCCAGCAGTTTAACTGTCGAAAAACTGTTTTTT.

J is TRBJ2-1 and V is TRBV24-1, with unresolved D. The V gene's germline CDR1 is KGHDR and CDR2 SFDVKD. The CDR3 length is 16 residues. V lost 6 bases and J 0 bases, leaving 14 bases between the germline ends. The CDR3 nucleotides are TGTGCCACCAGTTCCGCCCTGGCCAGCTCCTACAATGAGCAGTTCTTC. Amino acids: CATSSALASSYNEQFF.

The chain's CDR3 is CASSPAITGYGYTF. In DNA form, the CDR3 reads TGTGCCAGCAGCCCTGCAATCACAGGGTATGGCTACACCTTC. This chain connects TRBV16 to TRBJ1-2; TRBD1 might be the D (6 bases). Trimming shortened V by 4 bases and J by 5 bases, and 14 bases separated the two germline ends. The CDR3 covers 14 residues. The germline V gene encodes CDR1 KGHSY and CDR2 FQNENV.

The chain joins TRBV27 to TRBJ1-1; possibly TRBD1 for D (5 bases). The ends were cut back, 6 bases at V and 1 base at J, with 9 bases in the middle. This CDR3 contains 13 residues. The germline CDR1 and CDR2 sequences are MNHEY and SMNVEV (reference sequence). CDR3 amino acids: CASRTQGNTEAFF. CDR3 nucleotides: TGTGCCAGCAGGACGCAGGGGAACACTGAAGCTTTCTTT.

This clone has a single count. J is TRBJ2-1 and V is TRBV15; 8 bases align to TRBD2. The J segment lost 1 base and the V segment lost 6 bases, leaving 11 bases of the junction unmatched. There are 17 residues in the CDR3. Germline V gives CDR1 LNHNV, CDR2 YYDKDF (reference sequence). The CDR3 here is CATSKPGTRGSYNEQFF. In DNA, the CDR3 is TGTGCCACCAGTAAACCCGGGACTAGGGGGTCCTACAATGAGCAGTTCTTC. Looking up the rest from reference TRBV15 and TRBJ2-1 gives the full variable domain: DAMVIQNPRYQVTQFGKPVTLSCSQTLNHNVMYWYQQKSSQAPKLLFHYYDKDFNNEADTPDNFQSRRPNTSFCFLDIRSPGLGDTAMYLCATSKPGTRGSYNEQFFGPGTRLTVL.

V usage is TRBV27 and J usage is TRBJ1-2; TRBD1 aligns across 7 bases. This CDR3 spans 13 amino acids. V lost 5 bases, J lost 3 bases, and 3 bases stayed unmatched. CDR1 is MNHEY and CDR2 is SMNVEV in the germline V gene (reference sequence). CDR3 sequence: CASSKGQDYGYTF. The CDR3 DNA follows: TGTGCCAGCAGTAAAGGACAGGACTATGGCTACACCTTC.

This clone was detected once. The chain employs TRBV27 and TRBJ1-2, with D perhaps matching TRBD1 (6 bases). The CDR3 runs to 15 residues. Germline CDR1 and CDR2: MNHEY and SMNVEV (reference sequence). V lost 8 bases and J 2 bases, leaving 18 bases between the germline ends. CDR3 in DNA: TGTGCCAGCGGGGGGCCGTGGGGTGGCAACTATGGCTACACCTTC. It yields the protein CASGGPWGGNYGYTF.

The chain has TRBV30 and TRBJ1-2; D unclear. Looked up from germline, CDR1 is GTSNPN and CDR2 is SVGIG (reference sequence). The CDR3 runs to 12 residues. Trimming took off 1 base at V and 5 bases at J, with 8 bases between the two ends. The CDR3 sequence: CAWSATVYGYTF. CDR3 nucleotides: TGTGCCTGGAGTGCGACGGTTTATGGCTACACCTTC. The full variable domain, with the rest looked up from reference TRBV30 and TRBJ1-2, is SQTIHQWPATLVQPVGSPLSLECTVEGTSNPNLYWYRQAAGRGLQLLFYSVGIGQISSEVPQNLSASRPQDRQFILSSKKLLLSDSGFYLCAWSATVYGYTFGSGTRLTVV.

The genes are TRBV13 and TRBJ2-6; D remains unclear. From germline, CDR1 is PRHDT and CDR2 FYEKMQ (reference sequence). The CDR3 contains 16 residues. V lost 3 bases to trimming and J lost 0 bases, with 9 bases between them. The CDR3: CASSFSPSSGANVLTF. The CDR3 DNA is TGTGCCAGCAGCTTCTCACCAAGCTCTGGGGCCAACGTCCTGACTTTC. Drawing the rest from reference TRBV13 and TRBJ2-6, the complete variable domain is AAGVIQSPRHLIKEKRETATLKCYPIPRHDTVYWYQQGPGQDPQFLISFYEKMQSDKGSIPDRFSAQQFSDYHSELNMSSLELGDSALYFCASSFSPSSGANVLTFGAGSRLTVL.

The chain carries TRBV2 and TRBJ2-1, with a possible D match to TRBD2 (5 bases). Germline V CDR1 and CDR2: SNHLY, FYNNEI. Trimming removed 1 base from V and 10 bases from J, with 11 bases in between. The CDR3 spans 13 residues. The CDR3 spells CASSEEGWEEQFF. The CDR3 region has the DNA TGTGCCAGCAGTGAAGAGGGCTGGGAGGAGCAGTTCTTC.

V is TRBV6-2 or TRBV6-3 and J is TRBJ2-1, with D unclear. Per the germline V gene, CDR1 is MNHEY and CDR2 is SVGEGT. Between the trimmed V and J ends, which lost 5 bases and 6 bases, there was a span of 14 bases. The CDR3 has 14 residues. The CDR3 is CASSITRIVNEQFF. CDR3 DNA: TGTGCCAGCAGTATAACACGAATAGTCAATGAGCAGTTCTTC.

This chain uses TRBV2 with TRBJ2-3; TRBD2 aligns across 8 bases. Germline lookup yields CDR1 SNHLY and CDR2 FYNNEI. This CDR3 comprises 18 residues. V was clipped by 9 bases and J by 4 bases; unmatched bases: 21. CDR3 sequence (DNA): TGTGCCAGTAGCGCCTGGAAAACGGGGGGGCCGACCTCAGATACGCAGTATTTT. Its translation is CASSAWKTGGPTSDTQYF.